Below, 8 T cell receptor beta chains from the same sample are listed, as sequenced in a study of blood T cell repertoires in COVID-19. Profiling relied on immunoSEQ multiplex PCR, and the TCRdb table lists in-frame clones only, not all of them. The sample lists around 130,000 clones, 82% seen once, with 4% to 5% in the top ten. Sequenced material: peripheral blood. Receptors originate from a woman in her seventies with acute or convalescent COVID-19.

V and J are TRBV12-3 or TRBV12-4 and TRBJ2-7, with a weak D call TRBD1 (6 bases). This CDR3 has 13 residues. Trimming took off 6 bases at V and 6 bases at J, with 15 bases between the two ends. The DNA of the CDR3 is TGTGCCAGCAGCTTTCAGGGGAACGGCGAGCAGTACTTC. It is translated as CASSFQGNGEQYF.

This chain uses TRBV5-1 with TRBJ2-7, with D maybe TRBD2 (5 bases). Germline V CDR1 and CDR2: SGHRS, YFSETQ. Trimming took 0 bases from V and 0 from J, leaving 10 bases between them. The CDR3 covers 15 residues. CDR3 loop: CASSLVPGSSYEQYF. The CDR3 DNA follows: TGCGCCAGCAGCTTGGTTCCGGGGAGCTCCTACGAGCAGTACTTC.

This chain joins TRBV6-4 and TRBJ1-1; D is uncertain. The germline CDR1 and CDR2 sequences are MRHNA and SNTAGT. The V and J ends lost 0 bases and 6 bases respectively, with 8 bases between them. The length of the CDR3 is 13 residues. CDR3: CASSDSERSEAFF. CDR3 DNA: TGTGCCAGCAGTGACTCAGAACGGTCTGAAGCTTTCTTT.

The J gene is TRBJ1-3, the V gene TRBV4-3, with D unresolved. The CDR3 extends over 16 amino acids. Germline V gives CDR1 LGHNA, CDR2 YSLEER. V was cut by 0 bases and J by 0 bases, with 9 bases left in between. CDR3 coding DNA: TGCGCCAGCAGCCAAGATCCTATTGGCTCTGGAAACACCATATATTTT. It codes for CASSQDPIGSGNTIYF.

This clone was counted between two and nine times. The rearrangement joins TRBV18 to TRBJ1-2; TRBD1 is a possible D gene (5 bases). Germline V gene data show CDR1 as KGHSH and CDR2 as LQKENI. V dropped 2 bases and J dropped 1 base, with 11 bases sitting between them. This CDR3 has 15 amino acids. CDR3 nucleotides: TGTGCCAGCTCACCAACACAGGCCCATAACTATGGCTACACCTTC. It is translated as CASSPTQAHNYGYTF. The whole variable domain, remainder taken from reference TRBV18 and TRBJ1-2, is NAGVMQNPRHLVRRRGQEARLRCSPMKGHSHVYWYRQLPEEGLKFMVYLQKENIIDESGMPKERFSAEFPKEGPSILRIQQVVRGDSAAYFCASSPTQAHNYGYTFGSGTRLTVV.

The V and J genes are TRBV7-9 and TRBJ1-1, with D tentatively TRBD1 (5 bases). This CDR3 region has 16 residues. Trimming pared 1 base from V and 5 bases from J, leaving 17 bases between. The V gene's germline CDR1 is SEHNR and CDR2 FQNEAQ (reference sequence). The CDR3 DNA reads TGTGCCAGCAGCTTAGGTCTGTTGGGCAGGGTGACTGAAGCTTTCTTT. This codes for CASSLGLLGRVTEAFF.

The CDR3 protein is CASSYGHVNTEAFF. DNA for the CDR3: TGTGCCAGCAGTTACGGACACGTGAACACTGAAGCTTTCTTT. The rearrangement joins TRBV6-6 to TRBJ1-1; D may be TRBD1 (5 bases). Trimming shortened V by 2 bases and J by 0 bases, and 7 bases separated the two germline ends. The CDR3 sequence is 14 residues long. The germline V gene encodes CDR1 MNHNY and CDR2 SVGAGI (reference sequence).

The V call is TRBV4-3, the J call TRBJ2-7; the match to TRBD1 covers 10 bases. Germline assignment: CDR1 LGHNA and CDR2 YSLEER. The CDR3 extends over 15 amino acids. Trimming removed 3 bases from V and 4 bases from J; junction bases left unmatched: 6. The chain's CDR3 is CASSHSGTGEYEQYF. CDR3 sequence (DNA): TGCGCCAGCAGCCACTCCGGGACAGGGGAGTACGAGCAGTACTTC.